These 10 T cell receptor beta chains originate from one sample sequenced in a study of blood T cell repertoires in COVID-19. Measured with immunoSEQ multiplex PCR; TCRdb has only the in-frame clones, and not every one. The sample lists around 250,000 clones, roughly 86% occurring once. The specimen sequenced was peripheral blood. The receptors come from a human donor in a cohort sampled during active COVID-19.

The chain carries TRBV28 and TRBJ1-4; D might be TRBD1 (5 bases). The germline V and J ends were trimmed by 6 bases and 11 bases, with 19 bases remaining between them. Germline V gene lookup returns CDR1 MDHEN and CDR2 SYDVKM. The CDR3 loop spans 14 amino acids. The CDR3 DNA reads as TGTGCCAGCAGCTTGACAGCCAGCCCATTTAAACTGTTTTTT. It translates to CASSLTASPFKLFF.

The chain couples TRBV30 to TRBJ2-7, with D maybe TRBD1 (6 bases). CDR3 length equals 13 residues. The V end lost 3 bases, the J end lost 5 bases, and 14 bases lay between the germline ends. CDR1 and CDR2 from the germline V gene are GTSNPN and SVGIG (reference sequence). The CDR3 region is CAWSPWGLNEQYF. In nucleotides, the CDR3 is TGTGCCTGGAGCCCATGGGGGCTAAACGAGCAGTACTTC.

The chain has TRBV30 and TRBJ1-6, with D tentatively TRBD1 (6 bases). Trimming pared 1 base from V and 6 bases from J, leaving 13 bases between. CDR3 length equals 15 residues. CDR1 and CDR2 from the germline V gene are GTSNPN and SVGIG (reference sequence). CDR3: CAWSGMGALNSPLHF. The DNA of the CDR3 is TGTGCCTGGAGTGGGATGGGGGCCCTTAATTCACCCCTCCACTTT.

This clone was recorded a few times. The V gene is TRBV6-1, the J gene TRBJ1-6; D uncertain. In germline, CDR1 is MNHNS, CDR2 SASEGT. The CDR3 is 15 amino acids. Deletions cut 1 base from V and 6 bases from J, with 10 bases between. The CDR3 loop is CASSEGPEINSPLHF. In DNA form, the CDR3 reads TGTGCCAGCAGTGAAGGACCGGAGATTAATTCACCCCTCCACTTT.

This clone was detected once. The chain couples TRBV5-5 to TRBJ1-4; 8 bases are a match to TRBD1. This CDR3 contains 17 residues. Losses at the gene ends were 3 bases for V and 2 bases for J; bases not matched to a gene: 9. Per the germline V gene, CDR1 is SGHKS and CDR2 is YYEKEE (reference sequence). As DNA, the CDR3 is TGTGCCAGCAGCTCGACAGGGGTTGGTTACACTAATGAAAAACTGTTTTTT. Its translation is CASSSTGVGYTNEKLFF.

V and J are TRBV4-3 and TRBJ1-4; D gene uncertain. V lost 1 base and J 7 bases, leaving 16 bases between the germline ends. CDR3 length: 16 residues. CDR1 and CDR2 from the germline V gene are LGHNA and YSLEER. CDR3 region: CASSQGHPGVSEKLFF. The CDR3 region has the DNA TGCGCCAGCAGCCAAGGTCACCCCGGGGTGTCTGAAAAACTGTTTTTT.

The V gene is TRBV10-3, the J gene TRBJ2-1; 9 nucleotides agree with TRBD2. Per germline, CDR1 ENHRY and CDR2 SYGVKD. With V trimmed by 8 bases and J by 6 bases, 11 bases remained unmatched. This CDR3 is built from 15 residues. This CDR3 is CAIAPGLAAGNEQFF. The DNA of the CDR3 is TGTGCCATCGCCCCGGGACTAGCCGCCGGCAATGAGCAGTTCTTC.

This rearrangement joins TRBV7-6 to TRBJ1-1; 7 bases map to TRBD1. CDR1 SGHVS and CDR2 FNYEAQ come from the germline V gene. With 5 bases clipped from V and 5 bases from J, the junction kept 14 bases outside the gene matches. This CDR3 is 16 amino acids long. Here the CDR3 reads CASSTRTGPGGTEAFF. The DNA for the CDR3 is TGTGCCAGCAGCACTCGGACAGGCCCCGGTGGGACTGAAGCTTTCTTT.

This chain links TRBV25-1 with TRBJ2-3; 14 bases line up with TRBD2. This CDR3 is 15 amino acids long. From germline, CDR1 is MGHDK and CDR2 SYGVNS. The V segment lost 10 bases and the J segment 3 bases; nucleotides outside the gene matches: 6. CDR3 DNA: TGTGCCACCGTGACTAGCGGGGGGGGAACAGATACGCAGTATTTT. This codes for CATVTSGGGTDTQYF. Variable domain in full (rest from reference TRBV25-1 and TRBJ2-3): EADIYQTPRYLVIGTGKKITLECSQTMGHDKMYWYQQDPGMELHLIHYSYGVNSTEKGDLSSESTVSRIRTEHFPLTLESARPSHTSQYLCATVTSGGGTDTQYFGPGTRLTVL.

This sequence joins TRBV9 and TRBJ2-7, with a tentative D call TRBD1 (6 bases). CDR1 and CDR2 from the germline V gene are SGDLS and YYNGEE. V was clipped by 3 bases and J by 4 bases, with 17 bases between them. The CDR3 sequence is 15 residues long. The CDR3 spells CASSAHPRRGYEQYF. DNA for the CDR3: TGTGCCAGCAGCGCCCACCCAAGAAGGGGGTACGAGCAGTACTTC.